These T cell receptor beta chains were read from a single sample in a study of T cell responses to AZD1222 COVID-19 vaccine. Using immunoSEQ multiplex PCR, the repertoire was profiled, and TCRdb retains in-frame clones only, with some absent. The sample includes 100,000 to 130,000 clones, around 92% of them seen just once. The sample in question was peripheral blood, obtained on day 0 of AZD1222 vaccination. The receptors stem from an adult in good health. Both conserved end residues are part of each CDR3. The D gene is left open where the match is weak. Size tells how often a clone was seen (once, few, many) or the class of an expanded clone, and some rows leave it out.

d_call: TRBD1
v_call: TRBV28
j_call: TRBJ2-1
clone_size: .
cdr3_aa: CASSLSGTGGYNEQFF
cdr3_nt: TGTGCCAGCAGTTTGAGTGGGACAGGGGGCTACAATGAGCAGTTCTTC

d_call: .
v_call: TRBV5-1
j_call: TRBJ2-1
clone_size: .
cdr3_aa: CASSLAGSIFYNEQFF
cdr3_nt: TGCGCCAGCAGCCTGGCCGGGTCTATATTCTACAATGAGCAGTTCTTC

d_call: TRBD1
v_call: TRBV5-1
j_call: TRBJ1-6
clone_size: .
cdr3_aa: CASSTGQGALYNSPLHF
cdr3_nt: TGCGCCAGCAGCACAGGACAGGGGGCTCTCTATAATTCACCCCTCCACTTT

d_call: .
v_call: TRBV7-2
j_call: TRBJ1-5
clone_size: .
cdr3_aa: CASSYTRDGNQPQHF
cdr3_nt: TGTGCCAGCAGCTATACCAGGGACGGGAATCAGCCCCAGCATTTT

d_call: TRBD2
v_call: TRBV18
j_call: TRBJ2-5
clone_size: .
cdr3_aa: CASSPPGLAGETQYF
cdr3_nt: TGTGCCAGCTCACCCCCGGGACTAGCGGGAGAGACCCAGTACTTC

d_call: .
v_call: TRBV6-6
j_call: TRBJ1-1
clone_size: .
cdr3_aa: CASSSHVRDGKAFF
cdr3_nt: TGTGCCAGCAGTTCCCACGTCCGGGACGGCAAAGCTTTCTTT

d_call: TRBD2
v_call: TRBV9
j_call: TRBJ2-1
clone_size: .
cdr3_aa: CASSVDPSGRPIVQFF
cdr3_nt: TGTGCCAGCAGCGTAGATCCTAGCGGGAGGCCCATCGTCCAGTTCTTC

d_call: .
v_call: TRBV7-3
j_call: TRBJ2-3
clone_size: .
cdr3_aa: CASSLTGQGTDTQYF
cdr3_nt: TGTGCCAGCAGCTTAACGGGTCAGGGGACAGATACGCAGTATTTT

d_call: TRBD2
v_call: TRBV19
j_call: TRBJ2-5
clone_size: .
cdr3_aa: CASRPGGGGQETQYF
cdr3_nt: TGTGCCAGTCGCCCGGGCGGGGGGGGCCAAGAGACCCAGTACTTC

d_call: TRBD1
v_call: TRBV6-1
j_call: TRBJ1-2
clone_size: .
cdr3_aa: CASSEFPGTGGHGYTF
cdr3_nt: TGTGCCAGCAGTGAATTTCCTGGGACAGGGGGCCATGGCTACACCTTC

d_call: .
v_call: TRBV6-6
j_call: TRBJ2-2
clone_size: .
cdr3_aa: CATRDSGDTGELFF
cdr3_nt: TGTGCCACCCGAGACAGTGGGGATACCGGGGAGCTGTTTTTT

d_call: .
v_call: TRBV28
j_call: TRBJ1-4
clone_size: .
cdr3_aa: CASSLRDTINEKLFF
cdr3_nt: TGTGCCAGCAGTTTAAGGGACACCATAAATGAAAAACTGTTTTTT

d_call: .
v_call: TRBV2
j_call: TRBJ1-2
clone_size: .
cdr3_aa: CASSEQGISYGYTF
cdr3_nt: TGTGCCAGCAGTGAACAGGGAATTTCCTATGGCTACACCTTC

d_call: TRBD2
v_call: TRBV20-1
j_call: TRBJ2-5
clone_size: .
cdr3_aa: CSASVAGGVQETQYF
cdr3_nt: TGCAGTGCTAGTGTTGCGGGAGGGGTCCAAGAGACCCAGTACTTC

d_call: .
v_call: TRBV10-3
j_call: TRBJ1-1
clone_size: .
cdr3_aa: CAISEIGAEAFF
cdr3_nt: TGTGCCATCAGTGAGATCGGGGCTGAAGCTTTCTTT

d_call: TRBD2
v_call: TRBV7-2
j_call: TRBJ2-3
clone_size: .
cdr3_aa: CASSSGGVTDTQYF
cdr3_nt: TGTGCCAGCAGCTCGGGAGGGGTCACAGATACGCAGTATTTT

d_call: .
v_call: TRBV5-8
j_call: TRBJ1-2
clone_size: .
cdr3_aa: CASSFGGIYGYTF
cdr3_nt: TGTGCCAGCAGCTTTGGAGGTATCTATGGCTACACCTTC

d_call: TRBD2
v_call: TRBV2
j_call: TRBJ2-7
clone_size: few
cdr3_aa: CASSDPNSGSSYEQYF
cdr3_nt: TGTGCCAGCAGTGACCCGAATAGCGGGAGCTCCTACGAGCAGTACTTC

d_call: .
v_call: TRBV6-5
j_call: TRBJ1-2
clone_size: .
cdr3_aa: CASHGAGGANYGYTF
cdr3_nt: TGTGCCAGCCACGGCGCGGGGGGGGCGAACTATGGCTACACCTTC

d_call: .
v_call: TRBV18
j_call: TRBJ2-2
clone_size: .
cdr3_aa: CASSPAGRANTGELFF
cdr3_nt: TGTGCCAGCTCACCGGCCGGACGGGCGAACACCGGGGAGCTGTTTTTT

d_call: TRBD2
v_call: TRBV30
j_call: TRBJ2-3
clone_size: few
cdr3_aa: CAWRPERELVTDTQYF
cdr3_nt: TGTGCCTGGAGACCCGAGCGGGAGCTCGTCACAGATACGCAGTATTTT

d_call: TRBD1
v_call: TRBV12-3/TRBV12-4
j_call: TRBJ2-7
clone_size: .
cdr3_aa: CATTGGLSREQYF
cdr3_nt: TGTGCCACGACAGGGGGCCTAAGTCGCGAGCAGTACTTC

d_call: .
v_call: TRBV5-1
j_call: TRBJ1-1
clone_size: .
cdr3_aa: CASSLTGGMNTEAFF
cdr3_nt: TGCGCCAGCAGCTTGACAGGAGGAATGAACACTGAAGCTTTCTTT

d_call: TRBD1
v_call: TRBV2
j_call: TRBJ1-6
clone_size: .
cdr3_aa: CASSELRDRGVYNSPLHF
cdr3_nt: TGTGCCAGCAGTGAACTTAGGGACAGGGGTGTCTATAATTCACCCCTCCACTTT

d_call: TRBD2
v_call: TRBV5-6
j_call: TRBJ2-7
clone_size: .
cdr3_aa: CASSFSGRAYEQYF
cdr3_nt: TGTGCCAGCAGCTTTAGCGGGAGGGCCTACGAGCAGTACTTC

d_call: TRBD1
v_call: TRBV7-9
j_call: TRBJ1-2
clone_size: .
cdr3_aa: CASSFADRADGYTF
cdr3_nt: TGTGCCAGCAGCTTCGCGGACAGGGCGGATGGCTACACCTTC

d_call: TRBD1
v_call: TRBV10-3
j_call: TRBJ2-7
clone_size: .
cdr3_aa: CAISERQGANEQYF
cdr3_nt: TGTGCCATCAGTGAGAGACAGGGGGCAAACGAGCAGTACTTC

d_call: TRBD2
v_call: TRBV6-2/TRBV6-3
j_call: TRBJ2-7
clone_size: .
cdr3_aa: CASSYPRRLAGVLVYEQYF
cdr3_nt: TGTGCCAGCAGTTACCCCCGGAGACTAGCGGGAGTCCTGGTCTACGAGCAGTACTTC

d_call: TRBD1
v_call: TRBV16
j_call: TRBJ1-4
clone_size: .
cdr3_aa: CASSQPRDRKKLFF
cdr3_nt: TGTGCCAGCAGCCAACCCCGGGACAGAAAAAAACTGTTTTTT

d_call: .
v_call: TRBV6-2/TRBV6-3
j_call: TRBJ1-2
clone_size: .
cdr3_aa: CASSFTENYGYTF
cdr3_nt: TGTGCCAGCAGTTTTACGGAGAACTATGGCTACACCTTC

d_call: .
v_call: TRBV5-1
j_call: TRBJ1-1
clone_size: .
cdr3_aa: CASTSYGTTNTEAFF
cdr3_nt: TGCGCCAGCACCTCCTACGGGACGACGAACACTGAAGCTTTCTTT

d_call: .
v_call: TRBV6-4
j_call: TRBJ1-1
clone_size: .
cdr3_aa: CASSDQMNTEAFF
cdr3_nt: TGTGCCAGCAGTGATCAGATGAACACTGAAGCTTTCTTT

d_call: .
v_call: TRBV7-3
j_call: TRBJ1-1
clone_size: .
cdr3_aa: CASSPQIREGKNTEAFF
cdr3_nt: TGTGCCAGCAGCCCTCAGATCAGGGAAGGGAAGAACACTGAAGCTTTCTTT

d_call: .
v_call: TRBV7-2
j_call: TRBJ2-3
clone_size: once
cdr3_aa: CASSLGGGRSDTQYF
cdr3_nt: TGTGCCAGCAGCTTAGGGGGAGGACGCTCAGATACGCAGTATTTT

d_call: .
v_call: TRBV14
j_call: TRBJ1-6
clone_size: .
cdr3_aa: CASSQDRSYNSPLHF
cdr3_nt: TGTGCCAGCAGCCAAGACCGCTCCTATAATTCACCCCTCCACTTT

d_call: .
v_call: TRBV28
j_call: TRBJ1-1
clone_size: .
cdr3_aa: CASSLYGKYTEAFF
cdr3_nt: TGTGCCAGCAGTTTATACGGGAAGTACACTGAAGCTTTCTTT

d_call: .
v_call: TRBV6-4
j_call: TRBJ1-5
clone_size: .
cdr3_aa: CASSVVGGYNQPQHF
cdr3_nt: TGTGCCAGCAGTGTAGTCGGGGGTTACAATCAGCCCCAGCATTTT

d_call: TRBD2
v_call: TRBV10-3
j_call: TRBJ2-1
clone_size: .
cdr3_aa: CATHHPGLAGVHEQFF
cdr3_nt: TGTGCCACTCACCACCCCGGACTAGCGGGAGTCCATGAGCAGTTCTTC

d_call: TRBD2
v_call: TRBV29-1
j_call: TRBJ2-1
clone_size: .
cdr3_aa: CSVATGTRIVEQFF
cdr3_nt: TGCAGCGTGGCTACCGGGACTAGAATCGTTGAGCAGTTCTTC

d_call: TRBD1
v_call: TRBV29-1
j_call: TRBJ1-3
clone_size: .
cdr3_aa: CSPGGQHIGSGNTIYF
cdr3_nt: TGCAGCCCCGGGGGACAGCATATCGGCTCTGGAAACACCATATATTTT

d_call: .
v_call: TRBV21-1
j_call: TRBJ2-2
clone_size: .
cdr3_aa: CASITLRLAGDTGELFF
cdr3_nt: TGTGCCAGTATAACCTTACGACTAGCGGGAGACACCGGGGAGCTGTTTTTT

d_call: .
v_call: TRBV28
j_call: TRBJ2-7
clone_size: .
cdr3_aa: CASSLFSRNEQYF
cdr3_nt: TGTGCCAGCAGTTTATTTTCAAGGAACGAGCAGTACTTC

d_call: .
v_call: TRBV11-2
j_call: TRBJ1-1
clone_size: .
cdr3_aa: CASSLGLDTEAFF
cdr3_nt: TGTGCCAGCAGCTTGGGGCTGGACACTGAAGCTTTCTTT

d_call: TRBD2
v_call: TRBV29-1
j_call: TRBJ2-1
clone_size: .
cdr3_aa: CSVGWTSGYNEQFF
cdr3_nt: TGCAGCGTTGGCTGGACTAGCGGATACAATGAGCAGTTCTTC

d_call: .
v_call: TRBV29-1
j_call: TRBJ2-5
clone_size: .
cdr3_aa: CSVDQETQYF
cdr3_nt: TGCAGCGTTGACCAAGAGACCCAGTACTTC

d_call: .
v_call: TRBV28
j_call: TRBJ1-3
clone_size: once
cdr3_aa: CASSPGGAPTRGNTIYF
cdr3_nt: TGTGCCAGCAGCCCGGGGGGGGCCCCAACTAGAGGAAACACCATATATTTT